This T cell receptor (beta chain) is drawn from a study of blood T cell repertoires in COVID-19. Germline CDR1 is MNHEY and CDR2 is SVGAGI. The V gene end was trimmed by 6 bases and the J gene end by 7 bases; junction bases not matched to a gene: 9. This CDR3 spans 15 amino acids. Authors' processing steps: Amplification of reference gene primers provided the estimated nucleated cell counts. TCRdb's table, derived via immunoSEQ multiplex PCR, lists solely in-frame clones and lacks some. V and J calls plus clone size are reproduced from that table; the DNA served to infer D and trimming. Of roughly 150,000 clones in the sample, approximately 88% were seen once.

The source is a man in his 60s with acute or convalescent COVID-19. V gene TRBV6-5 combines with J gene TRBJ2-1; 10 bases are a match to TRBD1. Sequencing was done on a sample of peripheral blood. CDR3 amino acids: CASRDRQGAGNEQFF. CDR3 bases: TGTGCCAGCAGGGATAGACAGGGGGCGGGAAATGAGCAGTTCTTC.